The rows below give T cell receptor beta chains drawn from one sample of a study of T cell responses to AZD1222 COVID-19 vaccine. Libraries were prepared by immunoSEQ multiplex PCR; TCRdb keeps only in-frame clonotypes and omits some of them. Here the sample spans roughly 98,000 clones, approximately 88% being singletons. The input for sequencing was peripheral blood, taken 28 days after the second AZD1222 dose. These receptors all stem from an adult who received the AZD1222 COVID-19 vaccine. Both conserved end residues are part of each CDR3. Each record gives: V gene, D gene, J gene, clone size, CDR3 protein, CDR3 DNA. D genes are given only for firm matches. Some rows have no size entry. The others give once, few or many, or a class for an expanded clone.

v_gene: TRBV7-2
d_gene: .
j_gene: TRBJ1-5
abundance: .
CDR3aa: CASSPESQGYQPQHF
CDR3nt: TGTGCCAGCAGCCCGGAGTCCCAGGGTTATCAGCCCCAGCATTTT

v_gene: TRBV6-5
d_gene: .
j_gene: TRBJ1-3
abundance: .
CDR3aa: CASRSGAGNTIYF
CDR3nt: TGTGCCAGCAGGTCGGGGGCTGGAAACACCATATATTTT

v_gene: TRBV6-5
d_gene: .
j_gene: TRBJ2-3
abundance: .
CDR3aa: CASSYSYATDTQYF
CDR3nt: TGTGCCAGCAGTTACTCCTACGCAACAGATACGCAGTATTTT

v_gene: TRBV6-1
d_gene: .
j_gene: TRBJ1-6
abundance: .
CDR3aa: CASSETGTIYFHF
CDR3nt: TGTGCCAGCAGTGAAACCGGGACAATCTATTTCCATTTT

v_gene: TRBV19
d_gene: .
j_gene: TRBJ2-3
abundance: .
CDR3aa: CASSPPPGDTQYF
CDR3nt: TGTGCCAGTAGTCCCCCCCCAGGAGATACGCAGTATTTT

v_gene: TRBV19
d_gene: .
j_gene: TRBJ2-1
abundance: .
CDR3aa: CASSISSTSYNEQFF
CDR3nt: TGTGCCAGTAGTATCTCCAGCACCTCCTACAATGAGCAGTTCTTC

v_gene: TRBV30
d_gene: .
j_gene: TRBJ1-4
abundance: .
CDR3aa: CAWSGKALGEKLFF
CDR3nt: TGTGCCTGGAGTGGTAAGGCCCTGGGGGAAAAACTGTTTTTT

v_gene: TRBV6-2/TRBV6-3
d_gene: TRBD2
j_gene: TRBJ2-3
abundance: .
CDR3aa: CASSFSLAGVIDTQYF
CDR3nt: TGTGCCAGCAGTTTCAGCCTAGCGGGAGTAATAGATACGCAGTATTTT

v_gene: TRBV12-3/TRBV12-4
d_gene: .
j_gene: TRBJ1-1
abundance: once
CDR3aa: CASSLGRNTEAFF
CDR3nt: TGTGCCAGCAGTTTAGGACGGAACACTGAAGCTTTCTTT

v_gene: TRBV5-8
d_gene: .
j_gene: TRBJ1-2
abundance: once
CDR3aa: CASSINYGYTF
CDR3nt: TGTGCCAGCAGCATTAACTATGGCTACACCTTC

v_gene: TRBV5-4
d_gene: .
j_gene: TRBJ2-1
abundance: .
CDR3aa: CASSPGGATLYNEQFF
CDR3nt: TGTGCCAGCAGCCCCGGAGGCGCCACCTTGTACAATGAGCAGTTCTTC

v_gene: TRBV9
d_gene: .
j_gene: TRBJ1-1
abundance: .
CDR3aa: CASSVEATNTEAFF
CDR3nt: TGTGCCAGCAGCGTAGAGGCCACGAACACTGAAGCTTTCTTT

v_gene: TRBV12-3/TRBV12-4
d_gene: .
j_gene: TRBJ1-1
abundance: once
CDR3aa: CASSLTVNTEAFF
CDR3nt: TGTGCCAGCAGTTTGACGGTGAACACTGAAGCTTTCTTT

v_gene: TRBV7-9
d_gene: .
j_gene: TRBJ2-1
abundance: .
CDR3aa: CASSLGYNEQFF
CDR3nt: TGTGCCAGCAGCTTAGGATACAATGAGCAGTTCTTC

v_gene: TRBV5-5
d_gene: TRBD1
j_gene: TRBJ1-2
abundance: .
CDR3aa: CASSLGQGALGYTF
CDR3nt: TGTGCCAGCAGCCTTGGACAGGGGGCGTTGGGCTACACCTTC

v_gene: TRBV2
d_gene: .
j_gene: TRBJ1-1
abundance: .
CDR3aa: CASTLSFVNTEAFF
CDR3nt: TGTGCCAGCACTCTGTCTTTTGTGAACACTGAAGCTTTCTTT

v_gene: TRBV4-1
d_gene: .
j_gene: TRBJ2-7
abundance: .
CDR3aa: CASSQGDRRPYYEQYF
CDR3nt: TGCGCCAGCAGCCAAGGAGACAGGAGACCCTACTACGAGCAGTACTTC

v_gene: TRBV6-5
d_gene: .
j_gene: TRBJ2-1
abundance: once
CDR3aa: CASSYSIQLNEQFF
CDR3nt: TGTGCCAGCAGTTACTCGATACAGCTAAATGAGCAGTTCTTC

v_gene: TRBV12-3/TRBV12-4
d_gene: .
j_gene: TRBJ1-5
abundance: few
CDR3aa: CASNRNNQPQHF
CDR3nt: TGTGCCAGCAACAGGAACAATCAGCCCCAGCATTTT

v_gene: TRBV1
d_gene: .
j_gene: TRBJ2-3
abundance: .
CDR3aa: CTSSPGRGCVDTQYF
CDR3nt: TGCACCAGCAGCCCAGGCCGGGGTTGCGTAGATACGCAGTATTTT

v_gene: TRBV7-2
d_gene: TRBD1
j_gene: TRBJ1-1
abundance: .
CDR3aa: CASSIASGTGEAFF
CDR3nt: TGTGCCAGCAGCATAGCTTCCGGGACAGGGGAAGCTTTCTTT

v_gene: TRBV6-5
d_gene: .
j_gene: TRBJ1-5
abundance: .
CDR3aa: CASSYRGEQPQHF
CDR3nt: TGTGCCAGCAGTTACCGGGGGGAACAGCCCCAGCATTTT

v_gene: TRBV27
d_gene: .
j_gene: TRBJ2-6
abundance: few
CDR3aa: CASRPSSGANVLTF
CDR3nt: TGTGCCAGCCGACCCAGCTCTGGGGCCAACGTCCTGACTTTC

v_gene: TRBV9
d_gene: .
j_gene: TRBJ1-6
abundance: .
CDR3aa: CASSVEGGSPLHF
CDR3nt: TGTGCCAGCAGCGTAGAAGGGGGATCACCCCTCCACTTT

v_gene: TRBV5-1
d_gene: .
j_gene: TRBJ1-3
abundance: .
CDR3aa: CASSPGLENTIYF
CDR3nt: TGCGCCAGCAGTCCAGGTTTGGAAAACACCATATATTTT

v_gene: TRBV5-1
d_gene: TRBD1
j_gene: TRBJ1-2
abundance: .
CDR3aa: CASSLARGQGVSGYTF
CDR3nt: TGCGCCAGCAGCTTGGCTAGGGGACAGGGAGTGTCGGGCTACACCTTC

v_gene: TRBV19
d_gene: .
j_gene: TRBJ1-2
abundance: .
CDR3aa: CASSKGPQEYGYTF
CDR3nt: TGTGCCAGTAGTAAGGGGCCACAAGAATATGGCTACACCTTC

v_gene: TRBV12-3/TRBV12-4
d_gene: .
j_gene: TRBJ1-4
abundance: .
CDR3aa: CANGGGPNEKLFF
CDR3nt: TGTGCCAACGGCGGGGGGCCTAATGAAAAACTGTTTTTT

v_gene: TRBV12-3/TRBV12-4
d_gene: .
j_gene: TRBJ2-7
abundance: .
CDR3aa: CASSLGSSYEQYF
CDR3nt: TGTGCCAGCAGTTTAGGCAGCTCCTACGAGCAGTACTTC

v_gene: TRBV6-2/TRBV6-3
d_gene: .
j_gene: TRBJ2-7
abundance: .
CDR3aa: CASSPRLKGGPTEQYF
CDR3nt: TGTGCCAGCAGCCCTCGCCTGAAGGGAGGTCCTACGGAGCAGTACTTC

v_gene: TRBV7-9
d_gene: TRBD1
j_gene: TRBJ2-7
abundance: .
CDR3aa: CASAGQGLNEQYF
CDR3nt: TGTGCCAGCGCAGGACAGGGTCTGAACGAGCAGTACTTC

v_gene: TRBV19
d_gene: .
j_gene: TRBJ1-4
abundance: .
CDR3aa: CASSIQGNEKLFF
CDR3nt: TGTGCCAGTAGTATTCAGGGGAATGAAAAACTGTTTTTT

v_gene: TRBV19
d_gene: .
j_gene: TRBJ1-5
abundance: .
CDR3aa: CASSIISGLSNQPQHF
CDR3nt: TGTGCCAGTAGTATAATCTCGGGACTTAGCAATCAGCCCCAGCATTTT

v_gene: TRBV19
d_gene: .
j_gene: TRBJ2-5
abundance: .
CDR3aa: CASSKTNSGETQYF
CDR3nt: TGTGCCAGTAGTAAGACAAACTCCGGAGAGACCCAGTACTTC

v_gene: TRBV5-4
d_gene: TRBD2
j_gene: TRBJ2-1
abundance: .
CDR3aa: CASSLYSGGPDEQFF
CDR3nt: TGTGCCAGCAGCTTGTATTCGGGAGGGCCGGATGAGCAGTTCTTC

v_gene: TRBV7-3
d_gene: .
j_gene: TRBJ2-1
abundance: .
CDR3aa: CASSPGAAYNEQFF
CDR3nt: TGTGCCAGCAGCCCGGGGGCCGCCTACAATGAGCAGTTCTTC

v_gene: TRBV27
d_gene: TRBD1
j_gene: TRBJ1-1
abundance: .
CDR3aa: CASRLTQGANSEAFF
CDR3nt: TGTGCCAGCAGACTGACACAGGGGGCGAATAGTGAAGCTTTCTTT

v_gene: TRBV25-1
d_gene: .
j_gene: TRBJ2-7
abundance: .
CDR3aa: CASRRPGTASEQYF
CDR3nt: TGTGCCAGCAGGAGACCAGGGACCGCCTCAGAGCAGTACTTC

v_gene: TRBV7-6
d_gene: .
j_gene: TRBJ1-1
abundance: .
CDR3aa: CASSLGSVTTEAFF
CDR3nt: TGTGCCAGCAGCTTAGGCTCTGTAACCACTGAAGCTTTCTTT

v_gene: TRBV6-2/TRBV6-3
d_gene: .
j_gene: TRBJ2-3
abundance: .
CDR3aa: CASSTRYDLDTQYF
CDR3nt: TGTGCCAGCAGTACACGCTACGATTTGGATACGCAGTATTTT

v_gene: TRBV4-1
d_gene: .
j_gene: TRBJ2-4
abundance: few
CDR3aa: CASSHSGAAKNIQYF
CDR3nt: TGCGCCAGCAGCCATTCAGGGGCAGCCAAAAACATTCAGTACTTC